Below, one TCR beta chain is given with its context. No antigen is known for it. TCRdb's table, derived via immunoSEQ multiplex PCR, lists solely in-frame clones and lacks some. The table has about 36,000 clones, roughly 86% seen once. J was trimmed by 3 bases and V by 0 bases; bases with no gene match: 11. Per germline, CDR1 SQVTM and CDR2 ANQGSEA. This CDR3 comprises 17 residues. This sample was included in a study of T cells in narcolepsy. Study-level points and caveats: Autoreactive clone sequences were missing from some blood memory CD4+ repertoires. HCRT-specific and TRIB2-specific autoreactive clonotypes appeared among same-patient CSF and blood CD4+ clonotypes. Reportedly, autoreactive clonotypes were serially detected in patients' blood but not controls'.

The clonotype was recovered from a human donor in good health. V is TRBV29-1 and J is TRBJ1-5, with 7 bases fitting TRBD1. Specimen: memory (CD45RA-) CD4+ T cells from blood. CDR3 sequence: CSVEESPRQGLNQPQHF. CDR3 nucleotides: TGCAGCGTTGAAGAGTCACCGCGACAGGGTCTCAATCAGCCCCAGCATTTT. The entire variable domain, with the rest obtained from reference TRBV29-1 and TRBJ1-5, is as follows: SAVISQKPSRDICQRGTSLTIQCQVDSQVTMMFWYRQQPGQSLTLIATANQGSEATYESGFVIDKFPISRPNLTFSTLTVSNMSPEDSSIYLCSVEESPRQGLNQPQHFGDGTRLSIL.